These 13 T cell receptor beta chains came from one sample sequenced in a study of blood T cell repertoires in COVID-19. The assay was immunoSEQ multiplex PCR, and TCRdb's table has in-frame clones only and misses some. The sample has 200,000 to 250,000 clones; around nine tenths are singletons. Specimen: PBMCs or T cells enriched from blood (not recorded which). The source is a woman between 18 and 29 years old who had recovered from COVID-19.

As DNA, the CDR3 is TGTGCCAGCAGCGCCGACAGGGGTAACACCATATATTTT. It codes for CASSADRGNTIYF. The chain uses TRBV9 and TRBJ1-3; 8 positions agree with TRBD1. CDR1 is SGDLS and CDR2 is YYNGEE in the germline V gene. There are 13 residues in the CDR3. J lost 7 bases, V lost 3 bases, and 3 bases had no gene match.

Remarks on this clone: One junction end disagrees with the germline gene, perhaps due to a read error. The chain uses TRBV7-6 and TRBJ2-1; D uncertain. The CDR3 has 11 residues. Germline CDR1 SGHVS, CDR2 FNYEAQ. CDR3 sequence reads: CASSSYDEQFF. Here the CDR3 DNA reads TGTGCCAGCAGCTCCTACGATGAGCAGTTCTTC.

This clone was found many times. The V and J genes are TRBV7-2 and TRBJ2-3; no reliable D call. Germline-derived CDR1 and CDR2 are SGHTA and FQGNSA. The CDR3 totals 14 residues. V dropped 4 bases and J dropped 4 bases, with 12 bases sitting between them. CDR3 in DNA: TGTGCCAGCAGCTCCACTGGGCGTGCAGATACGCAGTATTTT. It translates to CASSSTGRADTQYF. The whole variable domain, remainder taken from reference TRBV7-2 and TRBJ2-3, is GAGVSQSPSNKVTEKGKDVELRCDPISGHTALYWYRQSLGQGLEFLIYFQGNSAPDKSGLPSDRFSAERTGGSVSTLTIQRTQQEDSAVYLCASSSTGRADTQYFGPGTRLTVL.

The chain links TRBV18 to TRBJ1-4, with TRBD1 identical over 8 bases. From germline, CDR1 is KGHSH and CDR2 LQKENI. V lost 3 bases, J lost 8 bases, and 5 bases stayed unmatched. The CDR3 length is 14 residues. The CDR3 bases are TGTGCCAGCTCACCGGACAGGGCGGGGGAAAAACTGTTTTTT. The encoded protein is CASSPDRAGEKLFF.

This clone appeared a single time. Here the CDR3 DNA reads TGTGCCAGCAGCGTAGAGGCTAGCTCCTACAATGAGCAGTTCTTC. Translation: CASSVEASSYNEQFF. The V and J genes are TRBV9 and TRBJ2-1; D gene unclear. Germline V lookup: CDR1 SGDLS, CDR2 YYNGEE. V lost 0 bases and J 0 bases, leaving 7 bases between the germline ends. CDR3 size: 15 residues. Looking up the rest from reference TRBV9 and TRBJ2-1 gives the full variable domain: DSGVTQTPKHLITATGQRVTLRCSPRSGDLSVYWYQQSLDQGLQFLIQYYNGEERAKGNILERFSAQQFPDLHSELNLSSLELGDSALYFCASSVEASSYNEQFFGPGTRLTVL.

The chain has TRBV10-3 and TRBJ1-2; perhaps TRBD1 as D (5 bases). The germline V and J ends were trimmed by 2 bases and 4 bases, with 8 bases remaining between them. Germline-derived CDR1 and CDR2 are ENHRY and SYGVKD. The CDR3 is 13 residues long. CDR3 sequence reads: CAISERTTYGYTF. The CDR3 region has the DNA TGTGCCATCAGTGAGCGGACAACCTATGGCTACACCTTC.

There are a few counts of this clone. The rearrangement uses TRBV7-2 and TRBJ1-1; 8 nucleotides match TRBD1. V gave up 0 bases and J gave up 5 bases; unmatched junction bases: 5. Germline V gives CDR1 SGHTA, CDR2 FQGNSA. The CDR3 sequence is 15 residues long. Here the CDR3 DNA reads TGTGCCAGCAGCTTAGCCGGACAGGGTGCAACTGAAGCTTTCTTT. This gives the protein CASSLAGQGATEAFF.

This clone has just one count. The rearrangement joins TRBV10-1 to TRBJ2-2, with D possibly TRBD1 on 6 matching bases. Germline V gene sequence: CDR1 WNHNN, CDR2 SYGVQD (reference sequence). The ends were cut back, 0 bases at V and 5 bases at J, with 13 bases in the middle. The CDR3 has 16 amino acids. As DNA, the CDR3 is TGCGCCAGCAGTGAGTCGTGGGGGCTCTGGACCGGGGAGCTGTTTTTT. Translating it yields CASSESWGLWTGELFF.

J is TRBJ2-7 and V is TRBV7-8, with TRBD2 matching over 7 bases. This CDR3 spans 13 amino acids. The ends lost 5 bases at V and 5 bases at J; junction bases unmatched: 6. Germline values: CDR1 SGHVS, CDR2 FQNEAQ. The CDR3 is CASSQGLRDEQYF. Here the CDR3 DNA reads TGTGCCAGCAGCCAGGGACTACGGGACGAGCAGTACTTC.

The chain couples TRBV7-8 to TRBJ2-2, with D possibly matching TRBD2 (5 bases). The CDR3 contains 16 residues. CDR1 is SGHVS and CDR2 is FQNEAQ in the germline V gene. V was cut by 2 bases and J by 1 base, with 11 bases left in between. The CDR3 DNA follows: TGTGCCAGCAGCTTAAACGCGGGCAGGAACACCGGGGAGCTGTTTTTT. Its translation is CASSLNAGRNTGELFF.

This rearrangement joins TRBV11-3 to TRBJ1-6; unclear D gene. The CDR3 is made up of 16 amino acids. The V end was cut by 5 bases, the J end by 9 bases, with 20 bases between. Germline values: CDR1 SGHNT, CDR2 YENEEA. The CDR3 reads CASSASTGISGSPLHF. In nucleotides, the CDR3 is TGTGCCAGCAGCGCCAGTACCGGGATTTCAGGTTCACCCCTCCACTTT.

The J gene is TRBJ2-1, the V gene TRBV28; TRBD2 matches at 11 bases. Germline loops: CDR1 MDHEN, CDR2 SYDVKM. The CDR3 length is 16 residues. Trimming at V came to 5 bases and at J to 4 bases, leaving 7 bases not matched to a gene. CDR3 coding DNA: TGTGCCAGCAGTCCGTGGAGACTAGCGGGATACAATGAGCAGTTCTTC. Encoded protein: CASSPWRLAGYNEQFF. Using reference TRBV28 and TRBJ2-1 for the parts outside the CDR3, the full variable domain is DVKVTQSSRYLVKRTGEKVFLECVQDMDHENMFWYRQDPGLGLRLIYFSYDVKMKEKGDIPEGYSVSREKKERFSLILESASTNQTSMYLCASSPWRLAGYNEQFFGPGTRLTVL.

The chain is built from TRBV3-1 (or the pseudogene TRBV3-2) and TRBJ1-2; a weak D match, TRBD1 (6 bases). Trimming shortened V by 2 bases and J by 8 bases, and 12 bases separated the two germline ends. CDR1 LGHDT and CDR2 YNNKEL come from the germline V gene (reference sequence). This CDR3 is built from 13 residues. This CDR3 is CASSQTNGGGYTF. CDR3 sequence (DNA): TGTGCCAGCAGCCAAACCAATGGGGGCGGCTACACCTTC.